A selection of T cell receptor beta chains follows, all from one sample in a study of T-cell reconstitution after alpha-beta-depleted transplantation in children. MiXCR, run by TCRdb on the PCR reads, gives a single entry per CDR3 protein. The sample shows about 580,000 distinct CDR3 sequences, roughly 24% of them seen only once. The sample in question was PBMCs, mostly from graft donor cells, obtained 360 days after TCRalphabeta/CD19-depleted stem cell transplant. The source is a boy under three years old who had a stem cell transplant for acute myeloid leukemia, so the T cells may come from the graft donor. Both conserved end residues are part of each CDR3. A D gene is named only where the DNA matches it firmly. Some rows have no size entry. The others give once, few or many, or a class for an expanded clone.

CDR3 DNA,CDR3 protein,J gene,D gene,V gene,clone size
TGTGCCACCAGCAGAGTAGGAGGGCCCCGGGACTTCTTC,CATSRVGGPRDFF,TRBJ2-1,-,TRBV15,few
TGCAGTGCTAGTCCTACAGGGTTCAGGGGTGGCTACACCTTC,CSASPTGFRGGYTF,TRBJ1-2,-,TRBV20-1,many
TGTGCCAGCAGCCGAGTCGGTGATCAGCCCCAGCATTTT,CASSRVGDQPQHF,TRBJ1-5,-,TRBV7-9,-
TGCAGCGTTGAAAGGACGCCATCCGGGGCGGCCGGCTACACCTTC,CSVERTPSGAAGYTF,TRBJ1-2,-,TRBV29-1,few
TGTGCCACCAGGTCGACAGGGAAGGGCTACACCTTC,CATRSTGKGYTF,TRBJ1-2,TRBD1,TRBV10-3,few
TGCGCCAGCAGCCAAGAATTGGCTAGCGGGGGGGATACGCAGTATTTT,CASSQELASGGDTQYF,TRBJ2-3,TRBD2,TRBV4-3,few
TGCAGCGTTGAATTGGGACAGGGGGCCTGGGAAGCTTTCTTT,CSVELGQGAWEAFF,TRBJ1-1,TRBD1,TRBV29-1,many
TGTGCCAGCAGCCCACAACGACTAGCGGGGGCGAATGAGCAGTTCTTC,CASSPQRLAGANEQFF,TRBJ2-1,TRBD2,TRBV7-2,few
TGCAGTGCTAGAGATGAATCGCGGACTCCCTACGAGCAGTACTTC,CSARDESRTPYEQYF,TRBJ2-7,-,TRBV20-1,few
TGTGCCAGCAAAGGGCTTAATGAAAAACTGTTTTTT,CASKGLNEKLFF,TRBJ1-4,-,TRBV25-1,-
TGTGCCAGCAGTCAGGGACTGGCCTACGAGCAGTACTTC,CASSQGLAYEQYF,TRBJ2-7,-,TRBV6-5,many
TGCGCCAGCAGGGCAGTGTCCTCTGGAAACACCATATATTTT,CASRAVSSGNTIYF,TRBJ1-3,-,TRBV10-1,-
TGTGCCAGCAGCTGGGGACAAGATCGGACCCAGTACTTC,CASSWGQDRTQYF,TRBJ2-5,-,TRBV7-9,few
TGCGCCAGCAGCCCCCAAAGGGACAGTTCCACTGAAGCTTTCTTT,CASSPQRDSSTEAFF,TRBJ1-1,TRBD1,TRBV4-1,few
TGTGCCAGCAGTTACTCCCCAGGGTTCCAAGAGACCCAGTACTTC,CASSYSPGFQETQYF,TRBJ2-5,-,TRBV6-5,many
TGTGCCAGCAGTCCAGGGACTACGACCGGGGAGCTGTTTTTT,CASSPGTTTGELFF,TRBJ2-2,TRBD2,TRBV12-3/TRBV12-4,many
TGCGCCAGCACCTCACTAGCGGGGGCAGAGACCCAGTACTTC,CASTSLAGAETQYF,TRBJ2-5,TRBD2,TRBV10-2,-
TGTGCCAGCAGTTCGCCCGCGGGGGACCGCACAGATACGCAGTATTTT,CASSSPAGDRTDTQYF,TRBJ2-3,TRBD2,TRBV27,few
TGTGCCAGCAGCGTAGTACCGCGGAATGAGCAGTTCTTC,CASSVVPRNEQFF,TRBJ2-1,-,TRBV9,-
TGCAGTGCTAGACCCCGACATGGTAATGAAAAACTGTTTTTT,CSARPRHGNEKLFF,TRBJ1-4,-,TRBV20-1,-
TGTGCCCCCGGGGCTAGCGTCTACGAGCAGTACTTC,CAPGASVYEQYF,TRBJ2-7,-,TRBV11-3,many
TGTGCCAGCAGCTTAACACCGCAGATCCCCTACGAGCAGTACTTC,CASSLTPQIPYEQYF,TRBJ2-7,-,TRBV7-3,few
TGCAGCGTTGTCGGGGCTCCGAACACCGGGGAGCTGTTTTTT,CSVVGAPNTGELFF,TRBJ2-2,-,TRBV29-1,-
TGCAGCGTTCCTCAGGGGAGGGGGCTTACTGAAGCTTTCTTT,CSVPQGRGLTEAFF,TRBJ1-1,TRBD1,TRBV29-1,many
TGTGCCAGCAGCTCCTCCGCAGTCCCGCTAAGCACAGATACGCAGTATTTT,CASSSSAVPLSTDTQYF,TRBJ2-3,-,TRBV27,few
TGCAGTGCTAGGGATAGACGGCGAGGGACAGGAAACACCATATATTTT,CSARDRRRGTGNTIYF,TRBJ1-3,-,TRBV20-1,-
TGCAGTGCTAGAGACCCCCCATCAAACGGGGGGCCCTACAATGAGCAGTTCTTC,CSARDPPSNGGPYNEQFF,TRBJ2-1,-,TRBV20-1,many
TGTGCCAGCAGTTACCTCCCCCCTCGTGACAGGGTCCACGAGCAGTACTTC,CASSYLPPRDRVHEQYF,TRBJ2-7,TRBD1,TRBV6-5,-
TGCAGCGTCCGGAAAGAGACCCAGTACTTC,CSVRKETQYF,TRBJ2-5,-,TRBV29-1,many
TGTGCCAGCAGTTTAACGGGCACGGTGGAAAAACTGTTTTTT,CASSLTGTVEKLFF,TRBJ1-4,-,TRBV12-3/TRBV12-4,-
TGCAGTGCTGGTACTAGCGGGGATAGTACCGGGGAGCTGTTTTTT,CSAGTSGDSTGELFF,TRBJ2-2,TRBD2,TRBV20-1,-
TGTGCCAGCAGCTTAACTTCAGGGGCGCGGGCCGGGGAGCTGTTTTTT,CASSLTSGARAGELFF,TRBJ2-2,-,TRBV7-3,-
TGTGCCAGCAGAGGGGCGAACAATCAGCCCCAGCATTTT,CASRGANNQPQHF,TRBJ1-5,-,TRBV12-3/TRBV12-4,few
TGCAGCGTAGGACCGGGGGTCCCCTATGGCTACACCTTC,CSVGPGVPYGYTF,TRBJ1-2,-,TRBV29-1,few
TGTGCCAGCAGCCCGAGCGGGATATCCCTTTACGAGCAGTACTTC,CASSPSGISLYEQYF,TRBJ2-7,TRBD2,TRBV6-2/TRBV6-3,-
TGCAGTGTTCGGGCGGGGGGGCTATACAATGAGCAGTTCTTC,CSVRAGGLYNEQFF,TRBJ2-1,TRBD2,TRBV20-1,few
TGTGCCAGCAGCAGTAGCGGGGGGGCCTGGGAGCAGTACTTC,CASSSSGGAWEQYF,TRBJ2-7,TRBD2,TRBV13,few
TGTGCCAGCTCACCCCACCCAGGGGAACAAGAGACCCAGTACTTC,CASSPHPGEQETQYF,TRBJ2-5,-,TRBV18,-
TGTGCCAGCAGTTTCGCTGGTCTGGACGAGCAGTACTTC,CASSFAGLDEQYF,TRBJ2-7,-,TRBV25-1,-
TGCAGTGCTGGGCGTAGCGGGGGGGCCGGGGAGCTGTTTTTT,CSAGRSGGAGELFF,TRBJ2-2,TRBD2,TRBV20-1,-
TGTGCCAGCAGCGGGGACAGGTTAAATCAGCCCCAGCATTTT,CASSGDRLNQPQHF,TRBJ1-5,TRBD1,TRBV4-2,-
TGTGCCGTAGGCGCGGGGCACCTTAGCACAGATACGCAGTATTTT,CAVGAGHLSTDTQYF,TRBJ2-3,-,TRBV10-3,-
TGCAGTGCTAGTATTCCAGGGGGGATGAACACTGAAGCTTTCTTT,CSASIPGGMNTEAFF,TRBJ1-1,TRBD1,TRBV20-1,many
TGTGCCAGCAGTTTAGGGAACCTCCTAAATCAGCCCCAGCATTTT,CASSLGNLLNQPQHF,TRBJ1-5,-,TRBV12-3/TRBV12-4,-
TGTGCCAGCAGCCAGACCGACAGGAGCGGGGGCTACACCTTC,CASSQTDRSGGYTF,TRBJ1-2,-,TRBV7-9,few
TGCAGTGCTACTCTCAGGGTTACGTACAATGAGCAGTTCTTC,CSATLRVTYNEQFF,TRBJ2-1,-,TRBV20-1,-
TGTGCCAGCAGTCAACGGGACAGGGTGACCGGGGAGCTGTTTTTT,CASSQRDRVTGELFF,TRBJ2-2,TRBD1,TRBV12-3/TRBV12-4,many
TGTGCCAGCAGCTTAACTGCCCAGGGCCAGGGAGAGACCCAGTACTTC,CASSLTAQGQGETQYF,TRBJ2-5,-,TRBV7-3,-
TGTGCCAGCAGGCCGGGACTAGCGGCCCCTCGGTCCTTC,CASRPGLAAPRSF,TRBJ2-5,TRBD2,TRBV12-3/TRBV12-4,many
TGTGCCAGCAGCCCCCAGGGGGAGATCTACAATGAGCAGTTCTTC,CASSPQGEIYNEQFF,TRBJ2-1,TRBD1,TRBV7-6,many
TGTGCCACCAGCAGAGTCCGGGACAGGGGCTACGAGCAGTACTTC,CATSRVRDRGYEQYF,TRBJ2-7,TRBD1,TRBV15,-
TGTGCCAGCAGCGTCGGACAGGGCGTGGGTGAGCAGTTCTTC,CASSVGQGVGEQFF,TRBJ2-1,TRBD1,TRBV9,-
TGTGCCAGTTCCCCGTCCAGCTTCTCCTACGAGCAGTACTTC,CASSPSSFSYEQYF,TRBJ2-7,-,TRBV7-9,-
TGTGCCAGCAGGAGGGGGGCGGGACATCCCGATGAGCAGTTCTTC,CASRRGAGHPDEQFF,TRBJ2-1,-,TRBV12-3/TRBV12-4,-
TGTGCCAGCAGCTCCCACAGGGCCACTGAAGCTTTCTTT,CASSSHRATEAFF,TRBJ1-1,-,TRBV7-8,-